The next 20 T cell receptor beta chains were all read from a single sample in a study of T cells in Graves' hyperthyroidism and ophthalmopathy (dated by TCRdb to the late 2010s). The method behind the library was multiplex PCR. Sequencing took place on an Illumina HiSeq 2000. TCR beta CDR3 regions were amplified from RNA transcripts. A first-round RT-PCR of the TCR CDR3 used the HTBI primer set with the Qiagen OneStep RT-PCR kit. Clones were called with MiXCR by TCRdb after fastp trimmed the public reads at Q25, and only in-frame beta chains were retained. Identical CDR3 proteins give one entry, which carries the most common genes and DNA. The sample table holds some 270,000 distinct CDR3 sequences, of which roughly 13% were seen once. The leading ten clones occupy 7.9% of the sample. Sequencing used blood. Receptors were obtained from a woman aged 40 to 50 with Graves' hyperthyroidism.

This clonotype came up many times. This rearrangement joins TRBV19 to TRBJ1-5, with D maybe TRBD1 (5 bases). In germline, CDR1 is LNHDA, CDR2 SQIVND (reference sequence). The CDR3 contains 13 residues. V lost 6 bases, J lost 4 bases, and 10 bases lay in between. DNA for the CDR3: TGTGCCAGTAGGGGACTTTCAAATCAGCCCCAGCATTTT. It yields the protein CASRGLSNQPQHF.

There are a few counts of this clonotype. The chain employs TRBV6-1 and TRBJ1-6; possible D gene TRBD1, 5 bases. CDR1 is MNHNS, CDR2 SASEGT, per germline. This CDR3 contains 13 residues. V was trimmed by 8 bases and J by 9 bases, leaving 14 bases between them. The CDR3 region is CASLITGGSPLHF. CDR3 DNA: TGTGCCAGCCTCATTACAGGTGGTTCACCCCTCCACTTT.

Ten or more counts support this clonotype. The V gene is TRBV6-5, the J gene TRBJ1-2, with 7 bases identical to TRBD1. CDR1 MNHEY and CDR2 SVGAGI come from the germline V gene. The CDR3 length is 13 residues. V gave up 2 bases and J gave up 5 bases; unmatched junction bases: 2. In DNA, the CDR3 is TGTGCCAGCAGTTACGGGACAGATTATGGCTACACCTTC. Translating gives CASSYGTDYGYTF.

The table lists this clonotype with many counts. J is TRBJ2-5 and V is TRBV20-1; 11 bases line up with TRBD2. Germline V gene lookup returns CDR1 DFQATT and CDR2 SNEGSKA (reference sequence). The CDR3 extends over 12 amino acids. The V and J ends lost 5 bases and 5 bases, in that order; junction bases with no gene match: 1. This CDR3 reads CSALAGGETQYF. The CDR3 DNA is TGCAGTGCTCTAGCGGGAGGTGAGACCCAGTACTTC.

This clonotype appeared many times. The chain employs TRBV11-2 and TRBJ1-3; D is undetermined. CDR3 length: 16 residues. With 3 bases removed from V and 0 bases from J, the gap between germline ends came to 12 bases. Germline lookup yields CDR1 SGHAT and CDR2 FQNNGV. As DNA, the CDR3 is TGTGCCAGCAGCTTGCGGGGAACCGTCTCTGGAAACACCATATATTTT. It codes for CASSLRGTVSGNTIYF.

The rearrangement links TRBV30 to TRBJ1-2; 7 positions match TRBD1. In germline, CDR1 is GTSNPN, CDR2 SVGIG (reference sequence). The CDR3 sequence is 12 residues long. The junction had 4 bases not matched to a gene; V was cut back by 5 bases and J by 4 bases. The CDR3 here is CAWDREVYGYTF. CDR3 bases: TGTGCCTGGGACAGGGAGGTCTATGGCTACACCTTC.

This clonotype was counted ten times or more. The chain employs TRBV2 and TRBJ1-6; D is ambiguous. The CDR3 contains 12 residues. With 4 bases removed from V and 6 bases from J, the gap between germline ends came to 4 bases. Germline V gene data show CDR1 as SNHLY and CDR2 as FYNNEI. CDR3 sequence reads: CASSAGNSPLHF. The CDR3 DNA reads TGTGCCAGCAGTGCGGGTAATTCACCCCTCCACTTT.

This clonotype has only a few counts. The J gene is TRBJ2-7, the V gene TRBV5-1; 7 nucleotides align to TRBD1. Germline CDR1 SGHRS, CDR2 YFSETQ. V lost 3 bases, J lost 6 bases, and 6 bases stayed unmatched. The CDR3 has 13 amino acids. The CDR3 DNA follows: TGCGCCAGCAGCTCGCCCAGACAGGGCGAGCAGTACTTC. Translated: CASSSPRQGEQYF.

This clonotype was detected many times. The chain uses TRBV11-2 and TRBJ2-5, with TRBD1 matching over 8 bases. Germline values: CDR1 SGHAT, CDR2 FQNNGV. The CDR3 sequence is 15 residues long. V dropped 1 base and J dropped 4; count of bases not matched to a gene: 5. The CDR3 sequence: CASSLGTGGAETQYF. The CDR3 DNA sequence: TGTGCCAGCAGCTTAGGAACAGGGGGTGCAGAGACCCAGTACTTC.

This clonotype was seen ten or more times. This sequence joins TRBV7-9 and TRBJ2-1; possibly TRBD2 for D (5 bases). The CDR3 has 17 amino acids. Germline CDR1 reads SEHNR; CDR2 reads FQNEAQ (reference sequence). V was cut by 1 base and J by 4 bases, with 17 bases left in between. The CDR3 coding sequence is TGTGCCAGCAGCTTAGTAGTCCGGGGTTTAGTTTACAATGAGCAGTTCTTC. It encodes CASSLVVRGLVYNEQFF.

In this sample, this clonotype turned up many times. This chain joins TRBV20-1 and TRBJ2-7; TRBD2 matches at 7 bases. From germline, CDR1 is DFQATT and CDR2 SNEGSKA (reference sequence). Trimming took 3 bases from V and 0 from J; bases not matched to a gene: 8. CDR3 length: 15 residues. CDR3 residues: CSASSGLEGSYEQYF. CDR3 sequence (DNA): TGCAGTGCTAGTTCTGGACTAGAAGGCTCCTACGAGCAGTACTTC.

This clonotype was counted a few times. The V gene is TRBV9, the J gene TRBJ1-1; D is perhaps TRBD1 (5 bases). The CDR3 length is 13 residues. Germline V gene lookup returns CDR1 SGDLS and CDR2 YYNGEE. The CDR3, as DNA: TGTGCAAGCTCAAGGGGCGTGAACACTGAAGCTTTCTTT. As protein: CASSRGVNTEAFF. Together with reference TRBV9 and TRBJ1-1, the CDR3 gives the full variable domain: DSGVTQTPKHLITATGQRVTLRCSPRSGDLSVYWYQQSLDQGLQFLIQYYNGEERAKGNILERFSAQQFPDLHSELNLSSLELGDSALYFCASSRGVNTEAFFGQGTRLTVV.

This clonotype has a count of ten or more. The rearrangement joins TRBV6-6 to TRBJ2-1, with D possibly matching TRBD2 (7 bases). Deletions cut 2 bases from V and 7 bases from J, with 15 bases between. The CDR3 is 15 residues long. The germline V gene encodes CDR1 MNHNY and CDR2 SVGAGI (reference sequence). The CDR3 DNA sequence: TGTGCCAGCAGTTACGGGGGCGGGGAGGGGAATGAGCAGTTCTTC. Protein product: CASSYGGGEGNEQFF.

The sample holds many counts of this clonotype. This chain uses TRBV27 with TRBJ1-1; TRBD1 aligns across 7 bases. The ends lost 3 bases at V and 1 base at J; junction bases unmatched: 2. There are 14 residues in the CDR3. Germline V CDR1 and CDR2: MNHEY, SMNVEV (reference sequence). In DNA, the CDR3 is TGTGCCAGCAGTTTTGGGGACAGGAACACTGAAGCTTTCTTT. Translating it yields CASSFGDRNTEAFF.

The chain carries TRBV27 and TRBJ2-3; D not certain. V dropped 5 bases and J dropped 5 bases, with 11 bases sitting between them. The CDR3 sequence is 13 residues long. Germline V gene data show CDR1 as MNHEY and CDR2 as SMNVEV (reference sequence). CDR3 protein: CASSDIRKDTQYF. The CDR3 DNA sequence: TGTGCCAGCAGTGATATCAGGAAAGATACGCAGTATTTT.

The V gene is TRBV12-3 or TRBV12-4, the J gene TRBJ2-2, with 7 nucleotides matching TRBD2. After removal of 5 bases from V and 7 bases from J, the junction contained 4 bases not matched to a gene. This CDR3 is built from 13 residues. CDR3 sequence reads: CASSIGLVGELFF. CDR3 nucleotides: TGTGCCAGCAGTATCGGACTAGTCGGGGAGCTGTTTTTT.

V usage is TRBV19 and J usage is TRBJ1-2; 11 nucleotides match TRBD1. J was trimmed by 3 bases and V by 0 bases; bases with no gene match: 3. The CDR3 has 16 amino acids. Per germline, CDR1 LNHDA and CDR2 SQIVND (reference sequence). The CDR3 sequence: CASSIDPGQGDYGYTF. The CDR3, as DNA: TGTGCCAGTAGTATAGATCCGGGACAGGGGGACTATGGCTACACCTTC.

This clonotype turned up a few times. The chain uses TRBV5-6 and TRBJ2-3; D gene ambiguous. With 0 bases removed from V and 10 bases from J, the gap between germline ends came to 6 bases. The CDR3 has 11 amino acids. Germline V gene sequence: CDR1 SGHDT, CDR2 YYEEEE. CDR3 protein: CASSLARSQYF. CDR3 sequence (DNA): TGTGCCAGCAGCTTGGCGAGGTCGCAGTATTTT.

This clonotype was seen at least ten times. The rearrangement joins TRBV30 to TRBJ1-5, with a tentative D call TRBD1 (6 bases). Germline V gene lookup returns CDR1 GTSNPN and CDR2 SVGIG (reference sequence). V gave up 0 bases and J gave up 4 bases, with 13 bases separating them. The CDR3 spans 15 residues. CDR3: CAWSVGGVGNQPQHF. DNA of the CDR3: TGTGCCTGGAGTGTAGGGGGTGTCGGTAATCAGCCCCAGCATTTT.

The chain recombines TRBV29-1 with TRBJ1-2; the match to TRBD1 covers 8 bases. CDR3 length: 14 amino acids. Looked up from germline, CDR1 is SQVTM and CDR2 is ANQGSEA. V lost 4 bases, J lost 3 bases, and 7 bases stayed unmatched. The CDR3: CSVVGQGKHYGYTF. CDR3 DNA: TGCAGCGTTGTTGGACAGGGTAAACACTATGGCTACACCTTC.